Presented here are 16 T cell receptor beta chains from one specimen sequenced in a study of T cells after yellow fever vaccination. TCRdb called the 5' RACE reads again in MiXCR, with one record for every CDR3 protein. The data show roughly 160,000 distinct CDR3 sequences, around 8.5% seen once. This material consisted of CD8+ T cells sorted from PBMCs, taken 45 days after the yellow fever booster vaccination. The receptors come from a man aged 18 to 30 who received the YFV17D yellow fever vaccine.

The V gene is TRBV7-9, the J gene TRBJ2-3; D remains ambiguous. V lost 0 bases and J 6 bases, leaving 7 bases between the germline ends. Per the germline V gene, CDR1 is SEHNR and CDR2 is FQNEAQ (reference sequence). The CDR3 has 13 residues. Here the CDR3 DNA reads TGTGCCAGCAGCTTAGCGGTTGAGGATACGCAGTATTTT. This codes for CASSLAVEDTQYF.

This rearrangement joins TRBV6-5 to TRBJ2-7; 7 nucleotides line up with TRBD2. This CDR3 is built from 15 residues. V dropped 3 bases and J dropped 2; count of bases not matched to a gene: 7. Germline V CDR1 and CDR2: MNHEY, SVGAGI. Written as DNA, the CDR3 is TGTGCCAGCAGTTATTATGGGGGGGTGCCCTACGAGCAGTACTTC. Residues: CASSYYGGVPYEQYF.

J is TRBJ2-7 and V is TRBV12-3 or TRBV12-4; D might be TRBD1 or TRBD2, each matching 6 bases. This CDR3 has 11 residues. The germline V and J ends were trimmed by 6 bases and 6 bases, with 9 bases remaining between them. Written as DNA, the CDR3 is TGTGCCAGCAGGGGGGGCACCGAGCAGTACTTC. As protein: CASRGGTEQYF.

V and J are TRBV20-1 and TRBJ2-7; either TRBD1 or TRBD2 may supply D (6 bases each). The V and J ends lost 5 bases and 2 bases respectively, with 16 bases between them. The CDR3 totals 14 residues. The V gene's germline CDR1 is DFQATT and CDR2 SNEGSKA (reference sequence). The CDR3, as DNA: TGCAGTGCTCGCGGGACATTGGGACCCTACGAGCAGTACTTC. This gives the protein CSARGTLGPYEQYF.

This clonotype was counted only a few times. The gene calls are TRBV5-5 and TRBJ2-3; perhaps TRBD1 as D (6 bases). Germline V gives CDR1 SGHKS, CDR2 YYEKEE (reference sequence). The CDR3 runs to 17 residues. Between the trimmed V and J ends, which lost 0 bases and 6 bases, there was a span of 20 bases. The CDR3 region has the DNA TGTGCCAGCAGCTTGGCCCAGAGGACAGCCTGGTCGGATACGCAGTATTTT. Translated: CASSLAQRTAWSDTQYF.

The chain has TRBV15 and TRBJ2-1; 8 nucleotides agree with TRBD2. Trimming at V came to 0 bases and at J to 1 base, leaving 2 bases not matched to a gene. This CDR3 is 16 amino acids long. Looked up from germline, CDR1 is LNHNV and CDR2 is YYDKDF (reference sequence). This CDR3 reads CATSRDGGVSYNEQFF. CDR3 DNA sequence: TGTGCCACCAGCAGAGACGGGGGGGTGTCCTACAATGAGCAGTTCTTC.

This chain links TRBV30 with TRBJ1-4; 9 positions match TRBD1. Germline CDR1 and CDR2: GTSNPN and SVGIG (reference sequence). The trim removed 0 bases at V and 5 bases at J, leaving 4 bases unmatched. The CDR3 consists of 15 residues. The CDR3 here is CAWSVRGTGNEKLFF. The CDR3, as DNA: TGTGCCTGGAGTGTACGCGGGACAGGGAATGAAAAACTGTTTTTT. The whole variable domain, filled in from reference TRBV30 and TRBJ1-4, reads SQTIHQWPATLVQPVGSPLSLECTVEGTSNPNLYWYRQAAGRGLQLLFYSVGIGQISSEVPQNLSASRPQDRQFILSSKKLLLSDSGFYLCAWSVRGTGNEKLFFGSGTQLSVL.

Many counts were recorded for this clonotype. This chain uses TRBV4-3 with TRBJ2-7, with 8 positions matching TRBD1. The CDR3 contains 14 residues. V shed 4 bases, J shed 5 bases, and the junction held 7 bases outside the gene matches. CDR1 and CDR2 (germline): LGHNA, YSLEER. The CDR3 is CASSPLGRGHEQYF. DNA of the CDR3: TGCGCCAGCAGCCCCCTGGGCAGGGGGCACGAGCAGTACTTC.

This rearrangement joins TRBV10-3 to TRBJ2-7; D is uncertain. The V gene lost 4 bases and the J gene lost 1 base, with 8 bases spanning the gap. Germline CDR1 is ENHRY and CDR2 is SYGVKD. This CDR3 is built from 13 residues. CDR3 region: CAISGSHSYEQYF. Written as DNA, the CDR3 is TGTGCCATCAGTGGTAGTCATTCCTACGAGCAGTACTTC.

This clonotype has only a few counts. V gene TRBV6-2 or TRBV6-3 combines with J gene TRBJ2-1; TRBD2 might be the D (6 bases). V was trimmed by 3 bases and J by 8 bases, leaving 14 bases between them. The CDR3 spans 14 residues. CDR1 and CDR2 (germline): MNHEY, SVGEGT. This CDR3 reads CASSYPRGGDEQFF. CDR3 coding DNA: TGTGCCAGCAGTTATCCGCGGGGAGGCGATGAGCAGTTCTTC.

V is TRBV7-9 and J is TRBJ2-4, with 7 positions matching TRBD2. Unmatched junction bases numbered 4, after V lost 5 bases and J lost 3 bases. The length of the CDR3 is 14 residues. CDR1 is SEHNR and CDR2 is FQNEAQ in the germline V gene (reference sequence). The CDR3 reads CASSHPSGKNIQYF. CDR3 DNA: TGTGCCAGCAGCCATCCTAGCGGCAAAAACATTCAGTACTTC.

Remarks on this clonotype: One end of the junction fails to match germline, which may point to a read error. This sequence joins TRBV4-1 and TRBJ1-2, with D perhaps matching TRBD1 (6 bases). This CDR3 is 14 amino acids long. Germline V gives CDR1 MGHRA, CDR2 YSYEKL. The CDR3 loop is CASCQEGGWYGYTF. In nucleotides, the CDR3 is TGCGCCAGCTGCCAAGAAGGGGGTTGGTATGGCTACACCTTC.

This clonotype was detected many times. The genes are TRBV23-1 and TRBJ2-1; D is unclear. TRBV23-1 is annotated as an ORF whose role is uncertain. The CDR3 is 16 residues long. V was shortened by 4 bases and J by 0 bases, with 13 bases between the two germline ends. In DNA, the CDR3 is TGCGCCAGCAGTCGCTCCGGGCCGACCTCCTACAATGAGCAGTTCTTC. The encoded protein is CASSRSGPTSYNEQFF.

The sample holds many counts of this clonotype. This chain joins TRBV5-1 and TRBJ2-1, with 8 bases identical to TRBD2. With V trimmed by 5 bases and J by 2 bases, 3 bases remained unmatched. The CDR3 is 14 amino acids. CDR1 SGHRS and CDR2 YFSETQ come from the germline V gene. CDR3 in DNA: TGCGCCAGCAGGCCGGGGGGGCCCTACAATGAGCAGTTCTTC. As protein: CASRPGGPYNEQFF.

The genes are TRBV27 and TRBJ2-3, with TRBD1 matching 10 bases. Germline CDR1 MNHEY, CDR2 SMNVEV (reference sequence). CDR3 length: 16 residues. The V and J ends lost 5 bases and 6 bases, in that order; junction bases with no gene match: 11. CDR3 loop: CASSHRTGGVGDTQYF. The CDR3, as DNA: TGTGCCAGCAGTCACCGGACAGGGGGGGTTGGGGATACGCAGTATTTT.

There are many counts of this clonotype. The V and J genes are TRBV4-3 and TRBJ1-6; D is perhaps TRBD1 (5 bases). This CDR3 contains 15 residues. With 2 bases removed from V and 10 bases from J, the gap between germline ends came to 15 bases. Germline lookup yields CDR1 LGHNA and CDR2 YSLEER. CDR3 residues: CASSQRDGGRSPLHF. CDR3 sequence (DNA): TGCGCCAGCAGCCAAAGGGATGGGGGTCGGTCACCCCTCCACTTT.